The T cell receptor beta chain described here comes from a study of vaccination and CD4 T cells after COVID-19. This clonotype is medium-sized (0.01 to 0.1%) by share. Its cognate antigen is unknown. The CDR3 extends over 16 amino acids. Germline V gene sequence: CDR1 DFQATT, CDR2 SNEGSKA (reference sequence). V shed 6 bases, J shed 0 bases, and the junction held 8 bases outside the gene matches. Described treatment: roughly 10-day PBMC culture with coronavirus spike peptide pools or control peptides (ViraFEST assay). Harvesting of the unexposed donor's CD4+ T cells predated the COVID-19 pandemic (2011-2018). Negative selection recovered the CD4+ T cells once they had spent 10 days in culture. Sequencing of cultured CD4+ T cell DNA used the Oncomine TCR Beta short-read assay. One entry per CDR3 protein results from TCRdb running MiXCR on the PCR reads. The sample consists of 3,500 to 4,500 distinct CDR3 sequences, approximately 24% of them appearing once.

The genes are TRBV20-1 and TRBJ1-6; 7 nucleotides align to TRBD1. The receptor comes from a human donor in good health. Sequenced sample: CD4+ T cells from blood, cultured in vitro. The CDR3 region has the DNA TGCAGTGCCCCCCAGACAGGGAGCTCCTATAATTCACCCCTCCACTTT. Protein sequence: CSAPQTGSSYNSPLHF.